This T cell receptor beta chain was captured in a study of cytomegalovirus exposure and HLA in healthy donors. Study findings and constraints: Altogether, about 160 TCR beta chains were recorded as cytomegalovirus-associated. The tendency of first-cohort TCR clusters to co-occur in the 120 or so validation repertoires emerged from a later analysis. Three CMV-associated chains proved CMV antigen-specific in vitro.

Turning to this clone: As yet, its antigen is unknown.

Germline CDR1 is SGHNT and CDR2 is YYREEE (reference sequence). V gave up 4 bases and J gave up 7 bases, with 6 bases separating them. This CDR3 has 11 amino acids. This table comes from immunoSEQ multiplex PCR, and its TCRdb copy is limited to in-frame clones, with some not included. This table has tens of thousands of clones, 85% to 95% appearing once. The source is a woman aged 18-30 years in good health and CMV-seronegative. This sequence joins TRBV5-4 and TRBJ2-1; D uncertain. The specimen sequenced was PBMCs. CDR3 protein: CASSLDNEQFF. The CDR3 DNA sequence: TGTGCCAGCAGCCTAGATAATGAGCAGTTCTTC. Together with reference TRBV5-4 and TRBJ2-1, the CDR3 gives the full variable domain: ETGVTQSPTHLIKTRGQQVTLRCSSQSGHNTVSWYQQALGQGPQFIFQYYREEENGRGNFPPRFSGLQFPNYSSELNVNALELDDSALYLCASSLDNEQFFGPGTRLTVL.